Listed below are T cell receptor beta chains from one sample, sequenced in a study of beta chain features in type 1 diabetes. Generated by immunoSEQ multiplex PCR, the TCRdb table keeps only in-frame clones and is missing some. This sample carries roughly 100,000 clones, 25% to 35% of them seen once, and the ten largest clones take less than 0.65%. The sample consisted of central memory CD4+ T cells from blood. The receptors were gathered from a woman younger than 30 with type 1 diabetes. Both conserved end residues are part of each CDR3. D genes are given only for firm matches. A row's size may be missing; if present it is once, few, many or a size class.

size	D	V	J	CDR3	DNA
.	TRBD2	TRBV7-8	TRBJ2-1	CASSSLRREGRNEQFF	TGTGCCAGCAGCTCCTTACGGCGGGAGGGCCGCAATGAGCAGTTCTTC
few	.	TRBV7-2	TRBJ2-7	CASSLGLRSYEQYF	TGTGCCAGCAGCTTAGGCCTTCGCAGCTACGAGCAGTACTTC
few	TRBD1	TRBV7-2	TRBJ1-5	CASSFGQGDQPQHF	TGTGCCAGCAGCTTTGGACAGGGTGATCAGCCCCAGCATTTT
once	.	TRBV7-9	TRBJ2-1	CASSLAGSIAYNEQFF	TGTGCCAGCAGCTTGGCCGGGTCTATCGCCTACAATGAGCAGTTCTTC
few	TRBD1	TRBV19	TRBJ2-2	CASSIQSTGFDTGELFF	TGTGCCAGTAGTATCCAGTCGACAGGGTTTGACACCGGGGAGCTGTTTTTT
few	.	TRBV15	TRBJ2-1	CATSREPPGNSYNEQFF	TGTGCCACCAGCAGAGAACCCCCAGGGAACTCCTACAATGAGCAGTTCTTC
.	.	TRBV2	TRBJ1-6	CASSVTGYNSPLHF	TGTGCCAGCAGTGTGACAGGTTATAATTCACCCCTCCACTTT
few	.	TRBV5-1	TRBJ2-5	CASSPMQAQETQYF	TGCGCCAGCAGCCCTATGCAGGCCCAAGAGACCCAGTACTTC
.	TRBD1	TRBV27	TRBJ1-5	CASSPGQEYQPQHF	TGTGCCAGCAGTCCGGGACAGGAGTATCAGCCCCAGCATTTT
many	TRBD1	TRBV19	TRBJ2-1	CASSLYLQGDEQFF	TGTGCCAGTAGTCTCTACCTACAGGGGGATGAGCAGTTCTTC
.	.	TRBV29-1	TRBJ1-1	CSFFRGTTEAFF	TGCAGCTTTTTTCGGGGGACCACTGAAGCTTTCTTT
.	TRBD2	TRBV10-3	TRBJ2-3	CAIKGGSRTDTQYF	TGTGCCATCAAGGGCGGGAGTAGGACAGATACGCAGTATTTT
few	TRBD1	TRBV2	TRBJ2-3	CASSLYNRGGTDTQYF	TGTGCCAGCAGCCTCTATAACAGGGGAGGCACAGATACGCAGTATTTT
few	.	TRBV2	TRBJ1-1	CASSEAGETEAFF	TGTGCCAGCAGTGAGGCTGGGGAGACTGAAGCTTTCTTT
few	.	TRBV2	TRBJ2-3	CASSDTRYDTQYF	TGTGCCAGCAGTGATACTAGATACGATACGCAGTATTTT
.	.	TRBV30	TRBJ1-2	CAWTGGDSYTF	TGTGCCTGGACCGGTGGCGACAGCTACACCTTC
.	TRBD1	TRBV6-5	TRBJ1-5	CASSAGQGYGQPQHF	TGTGCCAGCAGTGCGGGACAGGGGTACGGTCAGCCCCAGCATTTT
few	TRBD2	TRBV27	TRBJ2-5	CASRTSGRREQYF	TGTGCCAGCAGGACTAGCGGGAGAAGGGAGCAGTACTTC
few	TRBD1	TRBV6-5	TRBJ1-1	CASSYGTANTEAFF	TGTGCCAGCAGTTACGGGACAGCCAACACTGAAGCTTTCTTT
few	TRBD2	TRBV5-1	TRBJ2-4	CASSAGWEGRQYF	TGCGCCAGCAGCGCCGGGTGGGAGGGACGTCAGTACTTC
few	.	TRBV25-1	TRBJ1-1	CASRLLNTEAFF	TGTGCCAGCCGTCTTTTGAACACTGAAGCTTTCTTT
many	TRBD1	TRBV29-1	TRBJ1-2	CSVEDNRGRSYGYTF	TGCAGCGTTGAAGATAACAGGGGGCGAAGCTATGGCTACACCTTC
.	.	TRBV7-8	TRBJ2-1	CASSNRRDLFF	TGTGCCAGCAGCAATCGGAGGGACCTGTTCTTC
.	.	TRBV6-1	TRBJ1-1	CASNWDFKGWTEAFF	TGTGCCAGCAACTGGGACTTCAAGGGGTGGACTGAAGCTTTCTTT
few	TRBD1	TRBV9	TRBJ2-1	CASSRGQETSEQFF	TGTGCCAGCAGCCGGGGACAGGAGACTTCTGAGCAGTTCTTC
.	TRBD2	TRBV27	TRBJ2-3	CASSRGLAGIADTQYF	TGTGCCAGCAGCCGGGGACTAGCGGGAATAGCAGATACGCAGTATTTT
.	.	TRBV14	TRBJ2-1	CASSQDLLANEQFF	TGTGCCAGCAGCCAAGATCTGCTAGCTAATGAGCAGTTCTTC
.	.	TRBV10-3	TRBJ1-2	CAISEEGANYGYTF	TGTGCCATCAGTGAGGAGGGGGCTAACTATGGCTACACCTTC
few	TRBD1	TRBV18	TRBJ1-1	CASSQTGDALGNTEAFF	TGTGCCAGCTCTCAGACAGGGGACGCGTTGGGAAACACTGAAGCTTTCTTT
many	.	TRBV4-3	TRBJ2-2	CASSQERGGGELFF	TGCGCCAGCAGCCAAGAGAGAGGGGGCGGGGAGCTGTTTTTT
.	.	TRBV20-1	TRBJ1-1	CSAMGREAFF	TGCAGTGCTATGGGGAGAGAAGCTTTCTTT
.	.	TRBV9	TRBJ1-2	CASSVGDSGRIYGHTF	TGTGCCAGCAGCGTAGGAGACAGTGGCAGGATCTATGGCCACACCTTC
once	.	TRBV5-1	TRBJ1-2	CASRIGGQGTYGYTF	TGCGCCAGCAGGATTGGAGGGCAGGGAACCTATGGCTACACCTTC
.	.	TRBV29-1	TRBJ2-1	CSVGRQTGEQFF	TGCAGCGTTGGTAGACAGACCGGTGAGCAGTTCTTC
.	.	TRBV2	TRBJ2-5	CASSADSGGQTQYF	TGTGCCAGCAGTGCTGATAGCGGAGGCCAGACCCAGTACTTC
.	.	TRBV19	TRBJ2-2	CASSPITGSNTGELFF	TGTGCCAGTAGCCCTATCACAGGGTCGAACACCGGGGAGCTGTTTTTT
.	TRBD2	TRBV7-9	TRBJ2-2	CASSLQTSGPTGELFF	TGTGCCAGCAGCCTCCAGACTAGCGGGCCCACCGGGGAGCTGTTTTTT
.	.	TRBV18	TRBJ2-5	CASSPRQIQETQYF	TGTGCCAGCTCACCTAGACAGATTCAAGAGACCCAGTACTTC
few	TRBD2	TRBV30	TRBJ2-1	CAWNYLGGSSRNEQFF	TGTGCCTGGAACTATCTAGGCGGGAGTTCGCGCAATGAGCAGTTCTTC
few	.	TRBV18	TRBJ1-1	CASSANRVGTEAFF	TGTGCCAGCTCGGCCAACAGGGTAGGGACTGAAGCTTTCTTT
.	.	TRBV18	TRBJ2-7	CASSPGGEQYF	TGTGCCAGCTCACCAGGAGGCGAGCAGTACTTC
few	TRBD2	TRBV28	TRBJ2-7	CASRTSGVTYEQYF	TGTGCCAGCAGGACTAGCGGGGTTACCTACGAGCAGTACTTC
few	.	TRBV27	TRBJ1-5	CASSFSPRAGNQPQHF	TGTGCCAGCAGTTTTAGTCCCAGGGCGGGCAATCAGCCCCAGCATTTT
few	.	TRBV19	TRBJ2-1	CASYSYNEQFF	TGTGCCAGTTACTCCTACAATGAGCAGTTCTTC
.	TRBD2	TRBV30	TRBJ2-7	CAWRNIYLTSGSSYEQYF	TGTGCCTGGAGGAACATCTACCTGACTAGCGGGAGCTCCTACGAGCAGTACTTC
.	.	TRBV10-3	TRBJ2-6	CATQGGVNSGANVLTF	TGTGCCACCCAAGGGGGGGTCAACTCTGGGGCCAACGTCCTGACTTTC
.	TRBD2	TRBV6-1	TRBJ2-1	CASSELSSGNNEQFF	TGTGCCAGCAGTGAATTGTCTAGCGGAAACAATGAGCAGTTCTTC
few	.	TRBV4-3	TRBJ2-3	CASSPGQFSDTQYF	TGCGCCAGCAGCCCTGGACAGTTCTCAGATACGCAGTATTTT
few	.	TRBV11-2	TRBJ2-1	CASSSSGKNEQFF	TGTGCCAGCAGCTCTTCAGGTAAGAATGAGCAGTTCTTC
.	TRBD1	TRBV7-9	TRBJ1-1	CASSLGQGEAFF	TGTGCCAGCAGCCTAGGACAGGGGGAAGCTTTCTTT
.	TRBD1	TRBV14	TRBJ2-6	CASSLSGQHLSGANVLTF	TGTGCCAGCAGCCTCTCGGGACAGCATTTATCTGGGGCCAACGTCCTGACTTTC
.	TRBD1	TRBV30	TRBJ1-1	CAYNTGTGGRAFF	TGTGCCTACAACACCGGGACAGGGGGTAGAGCTTTCTTT
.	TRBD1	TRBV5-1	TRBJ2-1	CASSGDRGANEQFF	TGCGCCAGCAGCGGGGACAGGGGAGCCAATGAGCAGTTCTTC
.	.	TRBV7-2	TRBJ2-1	CASSSLGDEQFF	TGTGCCAGCAGCTCACTAGGCGATGAGCAGTTCTTC
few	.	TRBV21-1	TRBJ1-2	CASSKALLLHSQPSKQVYGYTF	TGTGCCAGCAGCAAAGCGCTCCTGTTGCACAGCCAACCGTCCAAACAAGTCTATGGCTACACCTTC
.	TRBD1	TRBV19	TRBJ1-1	CASTTGGYGKKGAFF	TGTGCCAGTACAACAGGGGGTTATGGTAAAAAAGGAGCTTTCTTT
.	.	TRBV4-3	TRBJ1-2	CASSQESFRQSGYTF	TGCGCCAGCAGCCAAGAGTCTTTTCGACAGTCGGGCTACACCTTC
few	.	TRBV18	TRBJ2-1	CASSPTLGGDEQFF	TGTGCCAGCTCACCCACCCTTGGGGGCGATGAGCAGTTCTTC